This entry concerns a single T cell receptor beta chain. Its antigen remains undetermined. No much larger clone is present one base from it, and per-base qualities are unavailable. The same CDR3 also results from other DNA sequences found in this sample. CDR1 and CDR2, looked up from the germline V gene, are MDHEN and SYDVKM. Cut back by 7 bases and 0 bases, the V and J ends lie 10 bases apart. The CDR3 numbers 14 residues from cysteine through phenylalanine. Only CDR3 DNA is held: 42 bases, read in frame from base 1. The entry originates in a study of immune evolution from preneoplasia to lung adenocarcinoma (dated by TCRdb to the early 2020s). A note on the overall study: The study profiled immune contexture across lung adenocarcinoma precursors and invasive adenocarcinoma using immune gene expression, TCR sequencing and multiplex immunofluorescence. Resected precursor lesions (AAH, AIS, MIA) and invasive adenocarcinomas were compared with paired morphologically normal lung tissue. The sample size depended on which specimens were available, not on a prior power calculation. Whole exome sequencing and methylation data from the same cohort of nodules were integrated with the immune data. The overall cohort comprised roughly 52 patients with pulmonary nodules who underwent surgical resection. The TCR sequencing data were obtained from around 46 patients. The study reported that under 120 samples were used for TCR sequencing. Class I HLA alleles were inferred from exome data with POLYSOLVER, and allele-specific HLA loss was detected with LOHHLA. Broad study findings and their caveats: Clonality was highest in normal lung, while later-stage lesions appeared to have lower clonality but higher T cell density and diversity. Top T cell clone frequencies were highest in normal lung and appeared to decrease progressively from AAH through AIS, MIA and invasive adenocarcinoma. The findings rested on association rather than direct causation, and larger cohorts with long-term follow-up and longitudinal biopsies were considered necessary. Because every patient came from Japan and China, how well the results apply to Western populations was uncertain.

Using the immunoSEQ hsTCRbeta Kit, TCR beta CDR3 regions were sequenced from DNA. Turning to the authors' computational methods: The ImmunoSEQ Analyzer was used to analyse the TCR sequencing data. T cell clonality was defined as 1 minus Pielou's evenness, calculated on productive rearrangements. T cell diversity was measured with the inverse Simpson index on productive templates. T cell density was expressed as TCR beta template counts normalized to usable DNA, with usable DNA estimated by amplifying and sequencing housekeeping genes. Two-sided Kruskal-Wallis tests were used to compare TCR metrics across histologic stages. TCRdb stores this immuneACCESS table with in-frame sequences only. Part of the clones is absent; in the studies checked, under half of the shortfall reflects unresolved V genes, and no reason is known for the rest. V, J and clone size are taken as reported in that table, and D and trimming were inferred from the DNA itself. Across this sample there are about 8,200 clones, with around 82% seen only once. Clones ranked in the top ten supply approximately 7% of the sample.

The patients had resection in Japan or China between 2014 and 2017. Two lung cancer pathologists independently reviewed H&E slides to confirm the histologic diagnosis of every case. FFPE tissue was used for DNA isolation with the AllPrep DNA/RNA FFPE Kit. The chain employs TRBV28 and TRBJ2-1; the best D guess is TRBD1, with 5 bases matching. The specimen was FFPE adjacent normal lung tissue. This receptor was identified in a person aged 70 to 85 with lung adenocarcinoma. The DNA sequence is TGTGCCAGCACAAGACAGAGCTCCTACAATGAGCAGTTCTTC. This translates into CASTRQSSYNEQFF.